These 8 T cell receptor beta chains share one sample of origin, sequenced in a study of blood T cell repertoires in COVID-19 (TCRdb year 2020). The receptor library was made with the immunoSEQ multiplex PCR assay. TCRdb provides this immuneACCESS table in a form limited to in-frame rearrangements. Some clones are lacking; in checked studies, under half of them reflect an unresolved V gene, and why the rest are absent is not known. For this sample the table gives approximately 170,000 clones, of which 75% to 90% were detected only once. The top ten constitute about 0.8% of the sample. Sequencing was performed on PBMCs or T cells enriched from blood (not recorded which). These receptors originate from a woman between 18 and 29 years old who had recovered from COVID-19.

The gene calls are TRBV4-1 and TRBJ2-1; 7 nucleotides agree with TRBD2. Germline CDR1 reads MGHRA; CDR2 reads YSYEKL. V was pared by 5 bases and J by 4 bases, with 11 bases of the junction left unmatched. The CDR3 covers 16 residues. CDR3 region: CASSKGWASGYNEQFF. The CDR3, as DNA: TGCGCCAGCAGCAAAGGCTGGGCTAGCGGATACAATGAGCAGTTCTTC.

This chain links TRBV6-5 with TRBJ1-2; 10 nucleotides align to TRBD1. The V gene end was trimmed by 6 bases and the J gene end by 8 bases; junction bases not matched to a gene: 9. The CDR3 consists of 14 residues. The germline V gene encodes CDR1 MNHEY and CDR2 SVGAGI. CDR3 loop: CASRPGTGVRGYTF. The DNA of the CDR3 is TGTGCCAGCAGACCCGGGACAGGGGTTAGGGGCTACACCTTC.

A single count supports this clone. The chain employs TRBV9 and TRBJ2-3; 8 bases are shared with TRBD1. The CDR3 has 15 amino acids. Germline V gene lookup returns CDR1 SGDLS and CDR2 YYNGEE. The V segment lost 4 bases and the J segment 0 bases; nucleotides outside the gene matches: 4. The CDR3 loop is CASSLRQGSTDTQYF. DNA of the CDR3: TGTGCCAGCAGCCTACGACAGGGGAGCACAGATACGCAGTATTTT.

The V call is TRBV19, the J call TRBJ2-1; a weak D match, TRBD1 (6 bases). Germline CDR1 reads LNHDA; CDR2 reads SQIVND (reference sequence). The CDR3 is 20 amino acids. Trimming left V 5 bases short and J 5 bases short, with 31 bases between. CDR3 bases: TGTGCCAGTAGTTCCCGGATAGGGGGACCAAATTTCGGTATTGACAATGAGCAGTTCTTC. This codes for CASSSRIGGPNFGIDNEQFF.

The table lists this clone with a count of one. This CDR3 is CASSRNGVSTEAFF. DNA for the CDR3: TGTGCCAGCAGCCGAAACGGGGTAAGCACTGAAGCTTTCTTT. The chain recombines TRBV4-2 with TRBJ1-1; D gene unclear. Deletions cut 4 bases from V and 4 bases from J, with 13 bases between. The CDR3 is 14 amino acids. Germline V gene lookup returns CDR1 LGHNA and CDR2 YNFKEQ.

The V gene is TRBV5-1, the J gene TRBJ2-1; a possible D gene is TRBD1 (5 bases). Germline V lookup: CDR1 SGHRS, CDR2 YFSETQ. This CDR3 is 15 amino acids long. Deletions cut 8 bases from V and 8 bases from J, with 23 bases between. CDR3 DNA: TGCGCCAGTTCCCCGGACACCAGAGGTACTGATGAGCAGTTCTTC. Its translation is CASSPDTRGTDEQFF.

The chain carries TRBV4-3 and TRBJ2-7, with D perhaps TRBD2 (5 bases). The CDR3 spans 15 residues. V lost 0 bases and J 12 bases, leaving 21 bases between the germline ends. Germline CDR1 and CDR2: LGHNA and YSLEER. The CDR3 sequence: CASSQDPRGLTAPYF. DNA of the CDR3: TGCGCCAGCAGCCAAGATCCCCGGGGATTAACCGCCCCGTACTTC.

This clone was seen only once. The chain links TRBV28 to TRBJ1-1, with 9 positions matching TRBD1. The CDR3 sequence is 15 residues long. J lost 4 bases, V lost 4 bases, and 7 bases had no gene match. CDR1 is MDHEN, CDR2 SYDVKM, per germline. CDR3 region: CASSYPQGAPTEAFF. For the CDR3, the DNA is TGTGCCAGCAGTTATCCACAGGGGGCGCCCACTGAAGCTTTCTTT.